The 18 T cell receptor beta chains in this list originate from one sample, sequenced in a study of blood T cell repertoires in COVID-19. The protocol was immunoSEQ multiplex PCR, while the TCRdb copy is restricted to in-frame clones and leaves out a portion. The sample records over 60,000 clones, 80% to 95% being singletons. Sequencing was done on a sample of peripheral blood. All receptors come from a man over 45 with COVID-19, enrolled during active disease.

The J gene is TRBJ1-5, the V gene TRBV12-3 or TRBV12-4; TRBD1 matches at 7 bases. The CDR3 is 13 amino acids. V lost 3 bases to trimming and J lost 5 bases; unmatched junction nucleotides: 1. CDR3 in amino acids: CASSFRGDQPQHF. For the CDR3, the DNA is TGTGCCAGCAGTTTCAGGGGGGATCAGCCCCAGCATTTT.

This chain joins TRBV25-1 and TRBJ2-7; 11 bases map to TRBD2. The V gene's germline CDR1 is MGHDK and CDR2 SYGVNS. The CDR3 contains 15 residues. J lost 3 bases, V lost 2 bases, and 3 bases had no gene match. CDR3 amino acids: CASSEPGLAGYEQYF. CDR3 nucleotides: TGTGCCAGCAGTGAACCCGGACTAGCGGGCTACGAGCAGTACTTC.

The genes are TRBV19 and TRBJ2-1, with 7 bases identical to TRBD2. The CDR3 consists of 14 residues. V shed 11 bases, J shed 5 bases, and the junction held 12 bases outside the gene matches. CDR1 LNHDA and CDR2 SQIVND come from the germline V gene (reference sequence). The DNA of the CDR3 is TGTGCCTCGTCCCGACTAGCCATAGACAATGAGCAGTTCTTC. It encodes CASSRLAIDNEQFF.

The chain links TRBV14 to TRBJ2-1; possibly TRBD2 for D (6 bases). The germline V and J ends were trimmed by 4 bases and 10 bases, with 11 bases remaining between them. The CDR3 loop spans 12 amino acids. CDR1 is SGHDN and CDR2 is FVKESK in the germline V gene. The CDR3 reads CASSPFAGEQFF. The CDR3 bases are TGTGCCAGCAGCCCCTTTGCGGGGGAGCAGTTCTTC.

V is TRBV2 and J is TRBJ2-1; D perhaps matches TRBD2 (7 bases). Trimming shortened V by 6 bases and J by 0 bases, and 12 bases separated the two germline ends. This CDR3 comprises 15 residues. CDR1 is SNHLY, CDR2 FYNNEI, per germline. This CDR3 is CASREGGSSYNEQFF. The CDR3 DNA sequence: TGTGCCAGCAGGGAGGGGGGGAGCTCCTACAATGAGCAGTTCTTC. The full variable domain, in which reference TRBV2 and TRBJ2-1 provide the parts outside the CDR3, is EPEVTQTPSHQVTQMGQEVILRCVPISNHLYFYWYRQILGQKVEFLVSFYNNEISEKSEIFDDQFSVERPDGSNFTLKIRSTKLEDSAMYFCASREGGSSYNEQFFGPGTRLTVL.

The rearrangement joins TRBV5-1 to TRBJ2-1, with 13 nucleotides matching TRBD2. Germline V gene sequence: CDR1 SGHRS, CDR2 YFSETQ. The J segment lost 7 bases and the V segment lost 1 base, leaving 14 bases of the junction unmatched. This CDR3 region has 19 residues. CDR3 loop: CASSLTPPFPGLAGNEQFF. CDR3 sequence (DNA): TGCGCCAGCAGCTTGACCCCTCCCTTTCCGGGACTAGCGGGAAATGAGCAGTTCTTC.

The rearrangement uses TRBV13 and TRBJ2-3; D is uncertain. The V end was cut by 5 bases, the J end by 2 bases, with 8 bases between. The germline V gene has CDR1 PRHDT and CDR2 FYEKMQ (reference sequence). The CDR3 is 13 amino acids. CDR3 bases: TGTGCCAGCAGCCCCTTTTCCACAGATACGCAGTATTTT. The encoded protein is CASSPFSTDTQYF.

V is TRBV3-1 (or the pseudogene TRBV3-2) and J is TRBJ2-6, with 7 bases lining up with TRBD1. This CDR3 contains 15 residues. V was clipped by 2 bases and J by 3 bases; unmatched bases: 1. Looked up from germline, CDR1 is LGHDT and CDR2 is YNNKEL (reference sequence). The CDR3 sequence: CASSQPGGGANVLTF. CDR3 DNA: TGTGCCAGCAGCCAACCAGGGGGTGGGGCCAACGTCCTGACTTTC.

This clone was seen a single time. The chain combines TRBV5-1 with TRBJ1-2, with D possibly matching TRBD1 (5 bases). There are 14 residues in the CDR3. V lost 0 bases, J lost 4 bases, and 10 bases lay in between. Germline V CDR1 and CDR2: SGHRS, YFSETQ. DNA of the CDR3: TGCGCCAGCAGCTTGGGACCAGGGCCCTATGGCTACACCTTC. This gives the protein CASSLGPGPYGYTF.

V and J are TRBV5-1 and TRBJ2-7; maybe TRBD2 (6 bases). The CDR3 is made up of 14 amino acids. From germline, CDR1 is SGHRS and CDR2 YFSETQ. Trimming took off 5 bases at V and 6 bases at J, with 18 bases between the two ends. In DNA form, the CDR3 reads TGCGCCAGCAGGAACGCGGGAAGCCCTCTCGAGCAGTACTTC. Amino acids: CASRNAGSPLEQYF. Together with reference TRBV5-1 and TRBJ2-7, the CDR3 gives the full variable domain: KAGVTQTPRYLIKTRGQQVTLSCSPISGHRSVSWYQQTPGQGLQFLFEYFSETQRNKGNFPGRFSGRQFSNSRSEMNVSTLELGDSALYLCASRNAGSPLEQYFGPGTRLTVT.

This clone was picked up one time. J is TRBJ1-5 and V is TRBV4-1; D unresolved. This CDR3 comprises 17 residues. Trimming took 4 bases from V and 1 from J, leaving 17 bases between them. Germline values: CDR1 MGHRA, CDR2 YSYEKL. CDR3 in amino acids: CASSRLPPPTSNQPQHF. In DNA, the CDR3 is TGCGCCAGCAGCCGGCTACCCCCCCCGACAAGCAATCAGCCCCAGCATTTT.

This chain links TRBV3-1 (or the pseudogene TRBV3-2) with TRBJ2-1, with TRBD2 identical over 7 bases. CDR3 length: 17 amino acids. Germline CDR1 reads LGHDT; CDR2 reads YNNKEL (reference sequence). J lost 0 bases, V lost 4 bases, and 9 bases had no gene match. CDR3 sequence: CASSLRLAPSSYNEQFF. As DNA, the CDR3 is TGTGCCAGCAGCCTCAGACTAGCCCCTAGCTCCTACAATGAGCAGTTCTTC.

This clone was detected a few times. This chain links TRBV4-1 with TRBJ2-5; TRBD2 agrees at 11 bases. This CDR3 comprises 18 residues. Germline V CDR1 and CDR2: MGHRA, YSYEKL. With V trimmed by 3 bases and J by 1 base, 10 bases remained unmatched. Here the CDR3 DNA reads TGCGCCAGCAGCCACCCCTATGGGACTAGCGGCAGCCAAGAGACCCAGTACTTC. Its translation is CASSHPYGTSGSQETQYF.

This chain joins TRBV24-1 and TRBJ1-5; unclear D gene. Trimming removed 0 bases from V and 0 bases from J, with 8 bases in between. CDR3 length equals 16 residues. CDR1 KGHDR and CDR2 SFDVKD come from the germline V gene. DNA of the CDR3: TGTGCCACCAGTGATTTGGGCCATAATAGCAATCAGCCCCAGCATTTT. This translates into CATSDLGHNSNQPQHF.

The chain has TRBV5-1 and TRBJ1-4, with TRBD1 matching 8 bases. Trimming took 0 bases from V and 6 from J; bases not matched to a gene: 7. The germline V gene encodes CDR1 SGHRS and CDR2 YFSETQ. This CDR3 region has 16 residues. For the CDR3, the DNA is TGCGCCAGCAGCTTGGGGGCTTCAGGGGGCCATGAAAAACTGTTTTTT. This gives the protein CASSLGASGGHEKLFF.

The chain combines TRBV3-1 (or the pseudogene TRBV3-2) with TRBJ1-2; no reliable D call. This CDR3 spans 15 amino acids. Germline V gene sequence: CDR1 LGHDT, CDR2 YNNKEL (reference sequence). Trimming removed 1 base from V and 2 bases from J, with 11 bases in between. In nucleotides, the CDR3 is TGTGCCAGCAGCCAAGCGGCCCAGCGAAACTATGGCTACACCTTC. Residues: CASSQAAQRNYGYTF.

This chain uses TRBV15 with TRBJ1-6, with D possibly matching TRBD1 (5 bases). V was trimmed by 1 base and J by 0 bases, leaving 16 bases between them. The V gene's germline CDR1 is LNHNV and CDR2 YYDKDF (reference sequence). The CDR3 extends over 19 amino acids. CDR3 sequence (DNA): TGTGCCACCAGCAGAGTCAGGGCGGGGCTCAGCTCCTATAATTCACCCCTCCACTTT. It encodes CATSRVRAGLSSYNSPLHF.

The chain uses TRBV24-1 and TRBJ2-3, with TRBD2 matching over 8 bases. J lost 2 bases, V lost 3 bases, and 6 bases had no gene match. Germline V gives CDR1 KGHDR, CDR2 SFDVKD. This CDR3 is built from 16 residues. The CDR3 coding sequence is TGTGCCACCAGTGATCTTAACGGGAGGGCCACAGATACGCAGTATTTT. Translated, it gives CATSDLNGRATDTQYF.